The rows below give T cell receptor beta chains drawn from one sample of a study of naive and memory T cell subsets. Using its own MiXCR run on the UMI-ligation and nested PCR reads, TCRdb lists one record per CDR3 protein. The sample contains some 83,000 distinct CDR3 sequences, 10% to 15% of which appear only once. Sample: central memory CD4+ T cells from blood. These receptor sequences come from a human donor in good health. Each CDR3 is given with its conserved first and last residue. The D gene is left open where the match is weak. Not every row has a clone size; where given, it reads once, few, many or a size class.

>TRBV27|14|TRBJ1-1|.|few
TGTGCCAGCAGAACAACGGGAGCGACCACTGAAGCTTTCTTT
CASRTTGATTEAFF
>TRBV15|13|TRBJ2-5|.|few
TGTGCCACCAGCACCCTTCCGAGGGGGACCCAGTACTTC
CATSTLPRGTQYF
>TRBV7-9|17|TRBJ1-1|TRBD1|.
TGTGCCAGCAGCTTAGAAATGGGGACAGGCCGTGGGACTGAAGCTTTCTTT
CASSLEMGTGRGTEAFF
>TRBV7-9|19|TRBJ2-1|TRBD1|few
TGTGCCAGCAGCTCGGGACAGGGGGATCTAAAATTCTCCTACAATGAGCAGTTCTTC
CASSSGQGDLKFSYNEQFF
>TRBV15|17|TRBJ2-7|.|many
TGTGCCACCAGCAGAGGAGGGGTAGGGTCAGCGGGCTACGAGCAGTACTTC
CATSRGGVGSAGYEQYF
>TRBV10-3|15|TRBJ2-5|TRBD1|few
TGTGCCATCAGTGAGCCGAACAGGGGTTGGGAGACCCAGTACTTC
CAISEPNRGWETQYF
>TRBV7-9|11|TRBJ2-3|.|.
TGTGCCAGCACCCCCTCGGATACGCAGTATTTT
CASTPSDTQYF
>TRBV5-4|15|TRBJ2-7|.|.
TGTGCCAGCAGCGCGAAGGGGCCCATCACCTACGAGCAGTACTTC
CASSAKGPITYEQYF
>TRBV6-5|13|TRBJ1-1|.|few
TGTGCCAGCAGGCAGGTGATGAACACTGAAGCTTTCTTT
CASRQVMNTEAFF
>TRBV28|13|TRBJ1-5|.|few
TGTGCCAGCAGTTTTGAGATTAATCAGCCCCAGCATTTT
CASSFEINQPQHF
>TRBV11-2|15|TRBJ2-1|TRBD2|few
TGTGCCAGCAGCTTAGCTAGCGGTCACTACAATGAGCAGTTCTTC
CASSLASGHYNEQFF
>TRBV5-1|13|TRBJ2-7|.|.
TGCGCCAGCAGCCCGACCGGGGGATACGAGCAGTACTTC
CASSPTGGYEQYF
>TRBV6-1|16|TRBJ2-7|.|few
TGTGCCAGCAGTCCGATGGGGCAGAACGTGAGGAACGAGCAGTACTTC
CASSPMGQNVRNEQYF